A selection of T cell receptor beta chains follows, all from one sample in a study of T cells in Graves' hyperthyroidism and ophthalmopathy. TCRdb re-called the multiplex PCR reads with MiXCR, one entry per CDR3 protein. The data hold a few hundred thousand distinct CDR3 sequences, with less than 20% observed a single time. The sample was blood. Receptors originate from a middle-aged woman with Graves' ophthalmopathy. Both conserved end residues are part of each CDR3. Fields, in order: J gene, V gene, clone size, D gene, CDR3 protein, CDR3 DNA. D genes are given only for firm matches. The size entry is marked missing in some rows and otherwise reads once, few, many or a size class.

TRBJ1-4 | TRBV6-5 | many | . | CASSKPAANEKLFF | TGTGCCAGCAGCAAACCGGCGGCTAATGAAAAACTGTTTTTT
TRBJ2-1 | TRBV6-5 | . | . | CASSYDPGTLSYNEQFF | TGTGCCAGCAGTTACGACCCGGGCACTTTATCCTACAATGAGCAGTTCTTC
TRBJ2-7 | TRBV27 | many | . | CASSLAAPLEQYF | TGTGCCAGCAGTCTGGCCGCCCCCCTCGAGCAGTACTTC
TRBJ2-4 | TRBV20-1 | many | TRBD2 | CSAQLRTSGRGDIQYF | TGCAGTGCCCAACTCCGGACTAGCGGGAGGGGGGACATTCAGTACTTC
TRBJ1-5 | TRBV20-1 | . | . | CSAGGGNQPQHF | TGCAGTGCTGGGGGCGGCAATCAGCCCCAGCATTTT
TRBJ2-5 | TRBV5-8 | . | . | CASRPGGTVQETQYF | TGTGCCAGCAGACCCGGGGGGACAGTCCAAGAGACCCAGTACTTC
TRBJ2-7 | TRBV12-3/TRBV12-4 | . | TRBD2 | CASNPGGRLGEQYF | TGTGCCAGCAATCCGGGCGGGAGGCTAGGGGAGCAGTACTTC
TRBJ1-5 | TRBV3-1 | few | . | CASSLYRAKPQHF | TGTGCCAGCAGCCTTTACAGGGCGAAGCCCCAGCATTTT
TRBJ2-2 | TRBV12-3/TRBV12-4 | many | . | CASSVLAGLNTGELFF | TGTGCCAGCAGCGTTCTGGCGGGCCTGAACACCGGGGAGCTGTTTTTT
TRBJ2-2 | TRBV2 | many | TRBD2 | CASTLGLVGELFF | TGTGCCAGCACTCTGGGACTAGTAGGGGAGCTGTTTTTT
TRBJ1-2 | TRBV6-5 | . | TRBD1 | CASSYDFGTGFYTF | TGTGCCAGCAGTTACGATTTTGGGACAGGGTTCTACACCTTC
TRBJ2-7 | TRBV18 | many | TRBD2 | CASSLPTSGSLNEQYF | TGTGCCAGCTCACTACCCACTAGCGGGAGTTTAAACGAGCAGTACTTC
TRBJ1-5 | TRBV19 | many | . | CASSGELSNQPQHF | TGTGCCAGTAGTGGGGAGCTCAGCAATCAGCCCCAGCATTTT
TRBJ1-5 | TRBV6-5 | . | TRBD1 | CASSYNNRGRGAQHF | TGTGCCAGCAGTTACAACAACAGGGGCCGCGGGGCCCAGCATTTT
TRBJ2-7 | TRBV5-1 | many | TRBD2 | CASSLAAAGAIYEQYF | TGCGCCAGCAGCTTGGCTGCCGCGGGAGCGATCTACGAGCAGTACTTC
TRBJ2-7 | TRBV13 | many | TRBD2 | CASSSRRLAGAYEQYF | TGTGCCAGCAGCTCGCGACGACTAGCGGGGGCCTACGAGCAGTACTTC
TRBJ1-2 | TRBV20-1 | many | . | CSARGGVKNSFNYGYTF | TGCAGTGCTAGAGGGGGGGTTAAGAACAGTTTTAACTATGGCTACACCTTC
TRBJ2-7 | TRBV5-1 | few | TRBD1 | CASSSQDRPEQYF | TGCGCCAGCAGCTCCCAGGACAGGCCCGAGCAGTACTTC
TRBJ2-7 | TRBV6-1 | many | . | CASAEAREQYF | TGTGCCAGCGCTGAGGCGCGGGAGCAGTACTTC
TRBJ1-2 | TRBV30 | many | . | CAWSYDVGYTF | TGTGCCTGGAGTTATGATGTTGGCTACACCTTC
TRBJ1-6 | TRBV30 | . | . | CAWRTANSPLHF | TGTGCCTGGAGGACAGCCAATTCACCCCTCCACTTT
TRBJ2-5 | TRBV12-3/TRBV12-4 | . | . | CASKGGGGRQETQYF | TGTGCCAGCAAAGGTGGGGGAGGCCGCCAAGAGACCCAGTACTTC
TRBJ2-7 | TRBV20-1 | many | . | CSARDRGLAVSPQYF | TGCAGTGCTAGAGACCGGGGGCTAGCGGTAAGCCCGCAGTACTTC
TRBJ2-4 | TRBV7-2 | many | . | CASSEGVGRDIQYF | TGTGCCAGCAGCGAAGGGGTTGGAAGGGACATTCAGTACTTC
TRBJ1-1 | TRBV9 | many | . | CASSAGNTEAFF | TGTGCCAGCAGCGCAGGGAACACTGAAGCTTTCTTT
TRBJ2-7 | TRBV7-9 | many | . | CASSNGVGMFEQYF | TGTGCCAGCAGTAATGGAGTGGGGATGTTCGAGCAGTACTTC
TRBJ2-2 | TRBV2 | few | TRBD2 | CASSDDGRQGPITGELFF | TGTGCCAGCAGTGACGACGGGAGGCAGGGTCCAATCACCGGGGAGCTGTTTTTT
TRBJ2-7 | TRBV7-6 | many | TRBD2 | CASSLGVTSGNEQYF | TGTGCCAGCAGTCTTGGGGTGACTAGCGGGAACGAGCAGTACTTC
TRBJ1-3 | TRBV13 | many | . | CASSLWGTDSGNTIYF | TGTGCCAGCAGCTTATGGGGGACTGACTCTGGAAACACCATATATTTT
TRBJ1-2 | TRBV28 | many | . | CASSKDTYGYTF | TGTGCCAGCAGTAAGGACACCTATGGCTACACCTTC
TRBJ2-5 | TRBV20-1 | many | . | CSARGAGETQYF | TGCAGTGCTAGAGGGGCCGGTGAGACCCAGTACTTC
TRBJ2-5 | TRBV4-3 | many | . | CASSQGISGGETQYF | TGCGCCAGCAGCCAAGGAATTAGCGGAGGAGAGACCCAGTACTTC
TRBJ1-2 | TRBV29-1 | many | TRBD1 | CSVETNLDRAGYTF | TGCAGCGTTGAAACAAATCTGGACAGGGCGGGCTACACCTTC
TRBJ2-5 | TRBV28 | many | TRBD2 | CASSGRTSISQETQYF | TGTGCCAGCAGTGGTCGGACTAGTATATCCCAAGAGACCCAGTACTTC
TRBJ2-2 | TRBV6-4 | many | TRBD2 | CASSTILAGVDTGELFF | TGTGCCAGCAGTACTATTCTAGCGGGAGTCGACACCGGGGAGCTGTTTTTT
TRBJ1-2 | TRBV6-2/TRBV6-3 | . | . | CASSYGGGPSIYGYTF | TGTGCCAGCAGTTACGGTGGGGGGCCGTCGATCTATGGCTACACCTTC
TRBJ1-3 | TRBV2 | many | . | CASSTERSSGNTIYF | TGTGCCAGCAGTACTGAGCGGAGCTCTGGAAACACCATATATTTT
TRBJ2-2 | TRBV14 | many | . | CASSQRTGSLKFANTGELFF | TGTGCCAGCAGCCAAAGGACCGGGAGCCTTAAGTTCGCGAACACCGGGGAGCTGTTTTTT
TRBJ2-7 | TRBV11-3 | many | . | CASSLGPDAAPYEQYF | TGTGCCAGCAGCTTAGGCCCGGACGCGGCACCTTACGAGCAGTACTTC
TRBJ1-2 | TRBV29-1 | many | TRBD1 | CSVEGGTGAYGYTF | TGCAGCGTTGAAGGAGGGACAGGGGCCTATGGCTACACCTTC
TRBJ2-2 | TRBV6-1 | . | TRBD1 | CASKWDRGEGELFF | TGTGCCAGCAAATGGGACAGGGGAGAGGGGGAGCTGTTTTTT
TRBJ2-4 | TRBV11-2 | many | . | CASSSRLQKGNIQYF | TGTGCCAGCAGCTCCAGGCTCCAGAAGGGAAACATTCAGTACTTC
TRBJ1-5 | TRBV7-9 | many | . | CASSLPGEQPQHF | TGTGCCAGCAGCTTACCAGGGGAGCAGCCCCAGCATTTT
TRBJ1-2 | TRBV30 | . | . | CAWSVIHPTNYGYTF | TGTGCCTGGAGTGTGATACATCCAACTAACTATGGCTACACCTTC
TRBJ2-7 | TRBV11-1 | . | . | CASSLSAGTVRSSYEQYF | TGTGCCAGCAGCCTATCGGCGGGGACAGTCCGGAGCTCCTACGAGCAGTACTTC
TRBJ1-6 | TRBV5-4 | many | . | CASSADNSPLHF | TGTGCCAGCAGCGCGGACAATTCACCCCTCCACTTT
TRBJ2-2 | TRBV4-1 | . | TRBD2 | CASSLLIGGEGTTGELFF | TGCGCCAGCAGCCTACTAATCGGGGGGGAGGGGACCACCGGGGAGCTGTTTTTT
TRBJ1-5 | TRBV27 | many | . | CASSFGANSNQPQHF | TGTGCCAGCAGTTTTGGAGCTAATAGCAATCAGCCCCAGCATTTT
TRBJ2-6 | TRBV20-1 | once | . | CSAPPGPGANVLTF | TGCAGTGCGCCGCCGGGTCCTGGGGCCAACGTCCTGACTTTC
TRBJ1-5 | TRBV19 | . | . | CASSTLWTSERPQHF | TGTGCCAGTAGTACTCTCTGGACATCAGAGCGGCCCCAGCATTTT
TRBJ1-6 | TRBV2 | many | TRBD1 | CASGGGRNSPLHF | TGTGCCAGCGGAGGGGGCCGTAATTCACCCCTCCACTTT
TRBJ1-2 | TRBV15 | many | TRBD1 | CATSSGQGSYYGYTF | TGTGCCACCAGCAGCGGACAGGGGTCATACTATGGCTACACCTTC
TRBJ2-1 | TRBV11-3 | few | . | CASSSATPNEQFF | TGTGCCAGCAGCTCAGCGACACCCAATGAGCAGTTCTTC
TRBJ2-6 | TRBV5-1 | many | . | CASSYEGPGANVLTF | TGCGCCAGCAGCTATGAGGGACCTGGGGCCAACGTCCTGACTTTC
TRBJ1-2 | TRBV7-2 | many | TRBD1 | CASSPDRGTDGYTF | TGTGCCAGCAGCCCGGACAGGGGCACGGATGGCTACACCTTC
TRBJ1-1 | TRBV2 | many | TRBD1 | CANRQGYTEAFF | TGTGCCAACCGACAGGGATACACTGAAGCTTTCTTT
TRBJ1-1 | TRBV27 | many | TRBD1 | CASSLSGTAKNTEAFF | TGTGCCAGCAGTTTATCAGGGACAGCCAAGAACACTGAAGCTTTCTTT
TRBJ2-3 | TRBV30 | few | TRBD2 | CAWSKAGYTDTQYF | TGTGCCTGGAGTAAAGCGGGGTACACAGATACGCAGTATTTT
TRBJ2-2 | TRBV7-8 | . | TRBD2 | CASSLGQAGVTGELFF | TGTGCCAGCAGCTTGGGCCAAGCGGGAGTCACCGGGGAGCTGTTTTTT
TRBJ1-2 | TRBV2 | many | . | CASSESRRVLTNYGYTF | TGTGCCAGCAGTGAGTCAAGGAGGGTATTAACTAACTATGGCTACACCTTC